The table lists the clone carrying this T cell receptor beta chain with a few counts. This entry is derived from a study of response to subunit inactivated influenza vaccine. Each CDR3 protein gets one entry after TCRdb re-called the RT-PCR reads with MiXCR. Of 200,000 to 250,000 distinct CDR3 sequences listed, 12% were seen once; the top ten hold 7.8%. Germline CDR1 and CDR2: SGHDT and YYEEEE. This CDR3 comprises 12 residues. Deletions cut 2 bases from V and 9 bases from J, with 11 bases between. This sample comprised non-naive T cells sorted from PBMCs, obtained around two weeks before vaccination. The sequence was collected from a man aged 45-65 years who received an inactivated influenza vaccine. This chain connects TRBV5-6 to TRBJ1-1; D is perhaps TRBD1 (6 bases). The CDR3 spells CASSLQGGKAFF. DNA for the CDR3: TGTGCCAGCAGCTTACAGGGCGGAAAAGCTTTCTTT.